This T cell receptor beta chain was sequenced for a study of Ad26.COV2.S vaccination and SARS-CoV-2 variants (dated by TCRdb to the early 2020s). Concerning the study at large: Vaccine-arm donors were drawn from COV1001, a multicentre, randomized, double-blind, placebo-controlled phase I-IIa trial of Ad26.COV2.S in healthy adults. Ad26.COV2.S was given intramuscularly at 5x10^10 or 1x10^11 viral particles, as a single shot or as two shots 56 days apart. TCRbeta repertoire sequencing served as the tool for gauging how specific and how broad the SARS-CoV-2-reactive T cell receptors were following Ad26.COV2.S vaccination. A total of approximately 30 samples were included in the TCR-sequenced set, comprising roughly 19 Ad26.COV2.S vaccine recipients, 5 placebo recipients and 8 SARS-CoV-2 convalescent individuals. Participants in the trial were split at random into five groups of five each, receiving low-dose or high-dose Ad26.COV2.S once or twice, or else placebo on both occasions. Throughout the experiments and outcome assessment, investigators stayed blinded to trial group allocation.

Trimming accounts for 4 bases at V and 1 base at J, while the number of junction bases matched to no gene is 3. From the cysteine through the phenylalanine, the CDR3 covers 15 amino acids. The CDR3 DNA has 45 bases and is translated from base 1. CDR1 and CDR2, looked up from the germline V gene (reference sequence), are LGHDT and YNNKEL. Concerning this clone itself: Its antigen remains undetermined. Within one base of it there is no much larger clone, and no base qualities were kept.

The sample's treatment or condition, from its label and the paper: some 19 received Ad26.COV2.S at low or high dose, single or two shots; a few received placebo; per-sample allocation not given. Repertoires of vaccine and placebo recipients were sequenced from samples taken on day 63 after the first injection. Between 29 July and 7 August 2020, Cohort 1b enrolled 25 adults aged 18-55 years at one site in Boston, USA. Ad26.COV2.S consisted of a replication-incompetent adenovirus type 26 vector by which a prefusion-stabilized SARS-CoV-2 spike protein from the original Wuhan strain was expressed. The paper's findings and limits, for the study overall: Vaccine and placebo recipients had similar non-spike TCR breadth, a finding consistent with the vaccine containing only spike. The study was not powered for comparison of responses between vaccine doses or regimens. Higher spike-specific TCR breadth was observed in Ad26.COV2.S recipients than in placebo recipients (P = 0.0014). Substantial breadth of spike-specific CD8+ and CD4+ T cell responses was reported after vaccination. It was noted by the authors that total T cell responses may have been underestimated by the TCR breadth and depth analyses.

The immunoSEQ Assay was the method used to sequence TCRbeta CDR3 regions. After extraction, genomic DNA underwent amplification by bias-controlled multiplex PCR, followed by high-throughput sequencing. From the authors' description of their analysis: To quantify the absolute abundance of every unique TCRbeta CDR3 region, sequences were collapsed and filtered. T cell fraction was estimated by normalizing TCRbeta template counts to usable DNA, with usable DNA measured through amplification of reference genes found in all nucleated cells. Repertoire TCRs were annotated as SARS-CoV-2-specific by exact matching of V gene, CDR3 amino acid sequence and J gene to a known reactive TCR set. The reference SARS-CoV-2 TCR set was obtained from MIRA and was filtered for enrichment in COVID-19-positive ImmuneCODE repertoires, whereby public or cross-reactive TCRs were removed. Based on the MIRA antigens, annotated TCRs were further analysed at the level of specific ORF or position within ORF. Breadth was defined as annotated unique rearrangements over total unique productive rearrangements; depth was the summed frequency of those rearrangements. Two-sided Wilcoxon rank-sum tests were used to compare TCR breadth between groups. TCRdb provides this immuneACCESS table in a form limited to in-frame rearrangements. Some clones are lacking; in checked studies, under half of them reflect an unresolved V gene, and why the rest are absent is not known. V, J and clone size are taken as reported in that table, and D and trimming were inferred from the DNA itself. This sample comprises some 250,000 clones, 70% to 90% of them detected only once. About 10% of the sample is taken by the ten largest.

Rearrangement joined TRBV3-1 (or the pseudogene TRBV3-2) to TRBJ2-3; TRBD2 matches 9 bases in the middle. The sample consisted of peripheral blood, taken in a trial of Ad26.COV2.S vaccine versus placebo. The receptor was derived from a person between 18 and 65 years old who received the Ad26.COV2.S COVID-19 vaccine or a placebo. The CDR3 corresponds to CASSLQRGGTDTQYF. The DNA is as follows: TGTGCCAGCAGCCTCCAGCGGGGGGGCACAGATACGCAGTATTTT.